This is a list of T cell receptor beta chains from one sample in a study of blood T cell repertoires in COVID-19. Only in-frame clones appear in the TCRdb table, and some are missing; sequencing was by immunoSEQ multiplex PCR. Found here are over 200,000 clones, around 85% of them singletons; the top ten hold around 5.4%. The specimen was peripheral blood. These receptors were collected from a human donor in a cohort sampled during active COVID-19. CDR3s include the opening cysteine and the closing phenylalanine or tryptophan. The D gene is left open where the match is weak. The size of a clone is reported for some rows only, either as once, few or many, or as a class for expanded clones.

TGCGCCAGCAGCCTCTCTTTAGCGGCAAGCTCCTACAATGAGCAGTTCTTC	CASSLSLAASSYNEQFF	-	-	TRBV5-1	TRBJ2-1
TGTGCCAGTAGCCTCGGGACAGGGCTGGCTGAAGCTTTCTTT	CASSLGTGLAEAFF	TRBD1	-	TRBV19	TRBJ1-1
TGTGCCAGCAGAGGGACAGCTCAAGAGACCCAGTACTTC	CASRGTAQETQYF	TRBD1	-	TRBV28	TRBJ2-5
TGTGCCAGCAGTTTTCGGGTCCAGGGGCAGGGGTCGAACACTGAAGCTTTCTTT	CASSFRVQGQGSNTEAFF	-	-	TRBV27	TRBJ1-1
TGTGCCAGCAGCCAAGGATTCAGACGACAGGGGAGAAATGAGCAGTTCTTC	CASSQGFRRQGRNEQFF	TRBD1	-	TRBV14	TRBJ2-1
TGCAGCGACCGAACAGGGCCCCTGAACTATGGCTACACCTTC	CSDRTGPLNYGYTF	-	-	TRBV29-1	TRBJ1-2
TGTGCCAGCAGCCAAGGGGGCTACGGACAGCCCCAGCATTTT	CASSQGGYGQPQHF	-	-	TRBV4-2	TRBJ1-5
TGTGCCAGCAGGCGGGAGGGTTACGGGACTGAAGCTTTCTTT	CASRREGYGTEAFF	-	-	TRBV5-4	TRBJ1-1
TGTGCCAGTAGTATAGAACGGAGCTACGAGCAGTACTTC	CASSIERSYEQYF	-	-	TRBV19	TRBJ2-7
TGTGCCAGCAGCTTGGGGGGTAGTGGCGGGAGTCGTTACACCGGGGAGCTGTTTTTT	CASSLGGSGGSRYTGELFF	TRBD2	-	TRBV5-8	TRBJ2-2
TGTGCCAGCAGCTTAGAGGGTACGCAGTATTTT	CASSLEGTQYF	-	few	TRBV7-3	TRBJ2-3
TGTGCCAGTAGTGCTACAGGGAGGGCAGAGCCCCAGCATTTT	CASSATGRAEPQHF	-	-	TRBV19	TRBJ1-5
TGCGCCAGCAGCTTGGCGGGACAGGGTTTCTCCTCCTACGAGCAGTACTTC	CASSLAGQGFSSYEQYF	TRBD1	-	TRBV5-1	TRBJ2-7
TGTGCCTGGAGTGTTACTAGCGGGAGTCATGAGCAGTTCTTC	CAWSVTSGSHEQFF	TRBD2	-	TRBV30	TRBJ2-1
TGTGCCAGTAGCGGGTCCCAGGACGAGCAGTACTTC	CASSGSQDEQYF	TRBD2	few	TRBV11-3	TRBJ2-7
TGTGCCAGCAGCTTAGGACAGGGTCTACTCTATGGCTACACCTTC	CASSLGQGLLYGYTF	TRBD1	-	TRBV7-2	TRBJ1-2
TGTGCCAGCAGCTCTATCGACCGGGACAGGGGGGCCAACACTGAAGCTTTCTTT	CASSSIDRDRGANTEAFF	TRBD1	-	TRBV7-9	TRBJ1-1
TGTGCCAGCAGTTACTCGAGCACAGGGGGCTGGCAGCCCCAGCATTTT	CASSYSSTGGWQPQHF	TRBD1	-	TRBV6-2/TRBV6-3	TRBJ1-5
TGTGCCAGTAGTATAGATTACGGGAACATTCAGTACTTC	CASSIDYGNIQYF	-	-	TRBV19	TRBJ2-4
TGTGCCAGCTCACCAGGACAGGGAAGTAATCAGCCCCAGCATTTT	CASSPGQGSNQPQHF	TRBD1	-	TRBV18	TRBJ1-5
TGTGCCAGCAGCTCCCCCCGGGGGCGGGAGGTCACCTACGAGCAGTACTTC	CASSSPRGREVTYEQYF	TRBD2	-	TRBV28	TRBJ2-7
TGTGCCCGACACGGCACTGAAGCTTTCTTT	CARHGTEAFF	-	few	TRBV5-4	TRBJ1-1
TGTGCCACCAGTGATTTGGGGCCGGACAGGGGGGGACAGCCCCAGCATTTT	CATSDLGPDRGGQPQHF	TRBD1	-	TRBV24-1	TRBJ1-5
TGTGCCACCAGCCCTCCCACACGGGGAGAGCAGTACTTC	CATSPPTRGEQYF	-	-	TRBV15	TRBJ2-7
TGTGCCAGCAGTTTAACGAGCGTGACAGGGGGCGCCGAGCAGTACTTC	CASSLTSVTGGAEQYF	TRBD1	once	TRBV28	TRBJ2-7
TGTGCCAGCAGTTCGAATTCACCCCTCCACTTT	CASSSNSPLHF	-	-	TRBV28	TRBJ1-6
TGTGCCAGCAGCCCCAGGACAGGGCAAGAGACCCAGTACTTC	CASSPRTGQETQYF	TRBD1	-	TRBV5-4	TRBJ2-5
TGTGCCAGCAGCCCACTCCCTGGGGACAGGGAGCGCACTGAAGCTTTCTTT	CASSPLPGDRERTEAFF	TRBD1	-	TRBV3-1/TRBV3-2	TRBJ1-1
TGTGCCAGCAGTTTAAGTCGGGGCGGGAGAGGTGAGCAGTTCTTC	CASSLSRGGRGEQFF	TRBD2	-	TRBV27	TRBJ2-1
TGTGCCAGTAGGCTAGCGGGAGGAGATACGCAGTATTTT	CASRLAGGDTQYF	TRBD2	-	TRBV19	TRBJ2-3
TGTGCCAGCACAGGCCAGAAGAACACTGAAGCTTTCTTT	CASTGQKNTEAFF	-	few	TRBV6-5	TRBJ1-1
TGTGCCAGCAGTTTCCGGGACAGGGGGAACTACGAGCAGTACTTC	CASSFRDRGNYEQYF	TRBD1	-	TRBV6-5	TRBJ2-7
TGTGCCAGCAGTGCACAGTCCCAACTAGGCGGGGAGCTGTTTTTT	CASSAQSQLGGELFF	-	-	TRBV6-4	TRBJ2-2
TGTGCCACCAGCAGTCGGGTGGATGCAACTAATGAAAAACTGTTTTTT	CATSSRVDATNEKLFF	-	-	TRBV15	TRBJ1-4
TGTGCCAGCAGCCGGACAGCAAGTGGCTACACCTTC	CASSRTASGYTF	-	-	TRBV28	TRBJ1-2
TGTGCCAGCAGCAAAGGTTTGGGAGCCTACGAGCAGTACTTC	CASSKGLGAYEQYF	-	few	TRBV21-1	TRBJ2-7
TGCGCCAGTCGACAGGGGGCGAACTATGGCTACACCTTC	CASRQGANYGYTF	TRBD1	-	TRBV5-1	TRBJ1-2
TGTGCCAGCTCACCAGGGATAGGGGGTAGCAATCAGCCCCAGCATTTT	CASSPGIGGSNQPQHF	-	once	TRBV18	TRBJ1-5
TGTGCCAGCAGCCAATCGACTAGCGGGTTACCCTACGAGCAGTACTTC	CASSQSTSGLPYEQYF	TRBD2	-	TRBV3-1/TRBV3-2	TRBJ2-7